The entry below gives a single T cell receptor (beta chain) sequence along with its context. This entry belongs to a study of CD4 T cells in relation to SARS-CoV-2 and coronaviruses. The V and J ends lost 2 bases and 6 bases, in that order; junction bases with no gene match: 6. Germline V gene sequence: CDR1 SEHNR, CDR2 FQNEAQ (reference sequence). This CDR3 is built from 15 residues. The data were produced by immunoSEQ multiplex PCR, yet TCRdb's version contains in-frame clones alone and is incomplete. This table has more than 9,000 clones, about 87% appearing once. This sequence was found in an adult with COVID-19. Sequencing was performed on naive CD4+ T cells from PBMCs. Subset denoted: naive CD4+ T cells isolated by negative enrichment. This chain uses TRBV7-9 with TRBJ2-2, with 7 bases lining up with TRBD1. CDR3 amino acids: CASSLLAGGAGELFF. The CDR3 DNA is TGTGCCAGCAGCTTATTGGCAGGGGGAGCCGGGGAGCTGTTTTTT.